Included here is one T cell receptor beta chain sequence, with context. Its antigen remains unidentified. The germline gene is not matched at one end of the junction; a read error may be the cause. Germline CDR1 reads GTSNPN; CDR2 reads SVGIG (reference sequence). The CDR3 has 14 amino acids. PCR primers comprised 60 Vbeta and 13 Jbeta primers. Methods used by the authors: Among the unique TCR beta chains that a later analysis counted, 75 million to 85 million in all, about 12 million were shared. The repertoire was sequenced with immunoSEQ multiplex PCR; TCRdb's copy has only in-frame clones and lacks some. That table is the source of V, J and clone size, and D and trimming were worked out from the DNA. The table has more than 150,000 clones, approximately 81% seen once. The data were obtained in a study of cytomegalovirus exposure and HLA in healthy donors. Study-level points and caveats: Highly shared variants forming one cluster were likely a sequencing artifact. Earlier analysis found most TCR beta V segments productive about 87% or about 30% of the time.

Sequencing was done on a sample of PBMCs. The chain employs TRBV30 and TRBJ2-2; perhaps TRBD2 as D (6 bases). The receptor's source is a boy aged 2 to 10 in good health and CMV-seronegative. In DNA form, the CDR3 reads TGTGCCTGTACTCTCAGTGCTGACGGCGGGGAGCTGCTTTTT. This translates into CACTLSADGGELLF.